This T cell receptor beta chain is from a study of blood T cell repertoires in COVID-19. Germline CDR1 reads SGHNT; CDR2 reads YYREEE (reference sequence). The length of the CDR3 is 17 residues. J lost 4 bases, V lost 1 base, and 4 bases had no gene match. Sequencing was performed with immunoSEQ multiplex PCR; in TCRdb, only in-frame clones are kept and a portion is missing. The sample includes roughly 200,000 clones, more than 75% of them seen just once. Sequenced input: peripheral blood. This receptor was obtained from a woman between 40 and 55 years old with COVID-19, enrolled during active disease. V usage is TRBV5-4 and J usage is TRBJ2-2; 13 nucleotides match TRBD2. CDR3 in amino acids: CASSLRTSGGATGELFF. CDR3 coding DNA: TGTGCCAGCAGCTTGAGGACTAGCGGGGGAGCCACCGGGGAGCTGTTTTTT.